The 9 T cell receptor beta chains in this list originate from one sample, sequenced in a study of cytomegalovirus exposure and HLA in healthy donors. A multiplex PCR was run with 60 Vbeta primers and 13 Jbeta primers. Method: immunoSEQ multiplex PCR; TCRdb's copy keeps in-frame clones and lacks some. The data hold approximately 220,000 clones, with approximately 88% observed a single time. The specimen was PBMCs. The receptors were sampled from a boy aged 2 to 10 in good health and CMV-seronegative.

V usage is TRBV6-5 and J usage is TRBJ2-1; weak D call: TRBD2 (7 bases). This CDR3 contains 13 residues. Trimming stripped 6 bases from V and 6 bases from J, with 12 bases between. From germline, CDR1 is MNHEY and CDR2 SVGAGI. The chain's CDR3 is CASSRGAANEQFF. DNA of the CDR3: TGTGCCAGCAGCCGGGGGGCGGCCAATGAGCAGTTCTTC.

J is TRBJ1-2 and V is TRBV9; D not certain. V was trimmed by 4 bases and J by 4 bases, leaving 14 bases between them. This CDR3 has 14 amino acids. From germline, CDR1 is SGDLS and CDR2 YYNGEE. CDR3 nucleotides: TGTGCCAGCAGCAACCGACACGAATCCTATGGCTACACCTTC. Its translation is CASSNRHESYGYTF.

The gene calls are TRBV12-5 and TRBJ2-6; D call uncertain. There are 17 residues in the CDR3. CDR1 and CDR2 from the germline V gene are LGHNT and FRNRAP. With 6 bases removed from V and 0 bases from J, the gap between germline ends came to 15 bases. The chain's CDR3 is CASGPAVPLSGANVLTF. DNA for the CDR3: TGTGCTAGTGGCCCCGCGGTTCCTCTCTCTGGGGCCAACGTCCTGACTTTC.

The chain couples TRBV19 to TRBJ1-1, with 7 bases fitting TRBD1. The J segment lost 1 base and the V segment lost 6 bases, leaving 14 bases of the junction unmatched. The CDR3 totals 17 residues. Germline V gene sequence: CDR1 LNHDA, CDR2 SQIVND (reference sequence). DNA for the CDR3: TGTGCCAGTAGGCGGGACAGCTACTCGATCGCGAACACTGAAGCTTTCTTT. It codes for CASRRDSYSIANTEAFF.

V is TRBV29-1 and J is TRBJ2-1; a possible D gene is TRBD1 (5 bases). Trimming removed 4 bases at V and 10 bases at J, with 17 bases between. CDR1 is SQVTM and CDR2 is ANQGSEA in the germline V gene. The CDR3 is 13 amino acids. Written as DNA, the CDR3 is TGCAGCGTTGGTGGCCTGGGGCAAGGGGAGCAGTTCTTC. Encoded protein: CSVGGLGQGEQFF.

The gene calls are TRBV9 and TRBJ2-7, with 8 positions matching TRBD2. The length of the CDR3 is 16 residues. V was clipped by 0 bases and J by 3 bases; unmatched bases: 8. Germline values: CDR1 SGDLS, CDR2 YYNGEE. The CDR3 protein is CASSVEGAGEFYEQYF. CDR3 bases: TGTGCCAGCAGCGTAGAAGGAGCGGGAGAGTTCTACGAGCAGTACTTC.

The chain employs TRBV29-1 and TRBJ2-2; 12 nucleotides align to TRBD2. After removal of 4 bases from V and 6 bases from J, the junction contained 9 bases not matched to a gene. CDR3 length: 16 residues. Germline V gives CDR1 SQVTM, CDR2 ANQGSEA. The CDR3 protein is CSVVGVTSGSSGELFF. CDR3 DNA: TGCAGCGTTGTGGGGGTGACTAGCGGGAGTTCCGGGGAGCTGTTTTTT.

The chain links TRBV11-2 to TRBJ2-1, with 8 bases that match TRBD2. Germline trimming cut 0 bases from V and 2 bases from J; bases unmatched to any gene: 9. This CDR3 contains 18 residues. The germline V gene has CDR1 SGHAT and CDR2 FQNNGV. In DNA form, the CDR3 reads TGTGCCAGCAGCTTAGACCGGGGACTAGTCCTTCCCTACAATGAGCAGTTCTTC. This translates into CASSLDRGLVLPYNEQFF.

The CDR3 reads CASSESDSLFYTF. CDR3 coding DNA: TGCGCCAGCAGTGAGTCCGACTCGTTATTTTACACCTTC. The chain links TRBV10-2 to TRBJ1-2; no clear D. The CDR3 length is 13 residues. Trimming removed 0 bases from V and 11 bases from J, with 13 bases in between. Germline V gene lookup returns CDR1 WSHSY and CDR2 SAAADI.